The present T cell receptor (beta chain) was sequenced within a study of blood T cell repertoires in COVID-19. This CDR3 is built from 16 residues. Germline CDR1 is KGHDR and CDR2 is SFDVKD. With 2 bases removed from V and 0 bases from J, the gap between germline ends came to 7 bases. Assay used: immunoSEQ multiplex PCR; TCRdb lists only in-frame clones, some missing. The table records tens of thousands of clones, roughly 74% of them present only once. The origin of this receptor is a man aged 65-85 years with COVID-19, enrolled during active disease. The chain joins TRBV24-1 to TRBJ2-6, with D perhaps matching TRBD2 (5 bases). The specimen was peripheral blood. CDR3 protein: CATSDSRASGANVLTF. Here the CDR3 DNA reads TGTGCCACCAGTGATTCGCGGGCCTCTGGGGCCAACGTCCTGACTTTC.